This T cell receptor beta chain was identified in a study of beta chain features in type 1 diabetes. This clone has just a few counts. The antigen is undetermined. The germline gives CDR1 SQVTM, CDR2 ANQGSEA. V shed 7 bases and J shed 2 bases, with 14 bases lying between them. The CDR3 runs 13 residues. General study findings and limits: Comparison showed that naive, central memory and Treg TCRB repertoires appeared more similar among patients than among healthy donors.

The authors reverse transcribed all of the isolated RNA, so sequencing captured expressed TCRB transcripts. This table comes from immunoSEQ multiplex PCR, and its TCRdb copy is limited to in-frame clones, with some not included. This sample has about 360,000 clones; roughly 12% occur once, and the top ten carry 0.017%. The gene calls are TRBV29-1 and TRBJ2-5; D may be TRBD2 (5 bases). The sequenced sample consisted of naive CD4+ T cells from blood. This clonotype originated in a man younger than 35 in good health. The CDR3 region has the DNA TGCAGCGCCCGAAGGAGGCAACAAGAGACCCAGTACTTC. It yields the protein CSARRRQQETQYF.